The next 14 T cell receptor beta chains were all read from a single sample in a study of T cells in Graves' hyperthyroidism and ophthalmopathy. RNA transcripts served as the template for amplifying TCR beta CDR3 regions. The TCR CDR3 was amplified in a first-round RT-PCR using the HTBI primer set. TCRdb reprocessed the multiplex PCR reads with MiXCR, giving one entry per CDR3 protein. Of 750,000 to 950,000 distinct CDR3 sequences listed, about two fifths are singletons. The material sequenced was blood. These receptors came from a man younger than 35 with Graves' hyperthyroidism.

This sequence joins TRBV6-1 and TRBJ1-1; 7 bases line up with TRBD1. V gave up 1 base and J gave up 14 bases; unmatched junction bases: 16. The CDR3 contains 15 residues. CDR1 and CDR2 (germline): MNHNS, SASEGT. CDR3 in DNA: TGTGCCAGCAGTGAAGGCCCGGGACAGCCCCGAAAAGGATTCTTT. Its protein is CASSEGPGQPRKGFF.

This clonotype was seen a few times. The CDR3 bases are TGTGCCAGCAGCGCTCGACAGGGGAGCATGAACACTGAAGCTTTCTTT. Encoded protein: CASSARQGSMNTEAFF. The V and J genes are TRBV7-9 and TRBJ1-1; 8 positions agree with TRBD1. Germline V gene sequence: CDR1 SEHNR, CDR2 FQNEAQ (reference sequence). V was pared by 5 bases and J by 0 bases, with 8 bases of the junction left unmatched. The CDR3 has 16 residues.

The genes are TRBV5-6 and TRBJ1-6, with 7 bases lining up with TRBD1. CDR3 length equals 14 residues. Germline CDR1 SGHDT, CDR2 YYEEEE. The V and J ends lost 4 bases and 7 bases, in that order; junction bases with no gene match: 5. The CDR3 sequence: CASSDTGENSPLHF. The CDR3 DNA follows: TGTGCCAGCAGCGATACAGGGGAAAATTCACCCCTCCACTTT. Supplemented by reference TRBV5-6 and TRBJ1-6, the full variable domain reads DAGVTQSPTHLIKTRGQQVTLRCSPKSGHDTVSWYQQALGQGPQFIFQYYEEEERQRGNFPDRFSGHQFPNYSSELNVNALLLGDSALYLCASSDTGENSPLHFGNGTRLTVT.

A few counts support this clonotype. The chain is built from TRBV3-1 and TRBJ1-1; unclear D gene. The ends were cut back, 0 bases at V and 7 bases at J, with 12 bases in the middle. CDR3 length: 14 residues. The germline V gene encodes CDR1 LGHDT and CDR2 YNNKEL (reference sequence). The CDR3 protein is CASSQDRLNVEAFF. The DNA of the CDR3 is TGTGCCAGCAGCCAAGACCGACTCAACGTTGAAGCTTTCTTT.

This sequence joins TRBV5-1 and TRBJ2-2; 10 bases align to TRBD2. The CDR3 totals 17 residues. V lost 0 bases to trimming and J lost 8 bases; unmatched junction nucleotides: 10. Germline CDR1 is SGHRS and CDR2 is YFSETQ. Here the CDR3 DNA reads TGCGCCAGCAGCTTGGCCGGGACTAGCGCCTACCTTGGGGAGCTGTTTTTT. Its protein is CASSLAGTSAYLGELFF.

The V call is TRBV12-3 or TRBV12-4, the J call TRBJ2-5, with a tentative D call TRBD2 (5 bases). V dropped 6 bases and J dropped 2 bases, with 10 bases sitting between them. The CDR3 runs 13 residues. CDR3 DNA: TGTGCCAGCAGGATCGGAGGTCAAGAGACCCAGTACTTC. This codes for CASRIGGQETQYF.

The rearrangement links TRBV7-3 to TRBJ1-1; D is perhaps TRBD1 (5 bases). This CDR3 spans 16 amino acids. Trimming shortened V by 5 bases and J by 4 bases, and 20 bases separated the two germline ends. CDR1 SGHTA and CDR2 FQGTGA come from the germline V gene. CDR3 amino acids: CASSPLGIGGTTEAFF. Here the CDR3 DNA reads TGTGCCAGCAGCCCTCTAGGCATCGGGGGTACCACTGAAGCTTTCTTT.

This clonotype has only a few counts. The J gene is TRBJ1-1, the V gene TRBV5-1; D is uncertain. This CDR3 region has 15 residues. V lost 1 base and J 1 base, leaving 11 bases between the germline ends. Germline V gene lookup returns CDR1 SGHRS and CDR2 YFSETQ. The CDR3 is CASSLLGIRNTEAFF. The CDR3 bases are TGCGCCAGCAGCTTGTTGGGGATAAGGAACACTGAAGCTTTCTTT.

For this clonotype: With a much larger clone just one base away, this may be a read error. The chain is built from TRBV7-3 and TRBJ2-7; D gene unclear. The CDR3 has 16 residues. The ends were cut back, 2 bases at V and 2 bases at J, with 16 bases in the middle. Germline V gene sequence: CDR1 SGHTA, CDR2 FQGTGA. The DNA of the CDR3 is TGTGCCAGCAGCTTAGGGGTTAGGAAGGACCCCTACGAGCAGTACTTC. As protein: CASSLGVRKDPYEQYF.

This chain joins TRBV7-8 and TRBJ2-7; the match to TRBD1 covers 9 bases. This CDR3 spans 14 amino acids. V lost 6 bases, J lost 8 bases, and 11 bases stayed unmatched. Germline V gives CDR1 SGHVS, CDR2 FQNEAQ. The CDR3 coding sequence is TGTGCCAGCAGTCTAGTACAGGGGGCGCCCCAGCAGTACTTC. Translating it yields CASSLVQGAPQQYF. Drawing the rest from reference TRBV7-8 and TRBJ2-7, the complete variable domain is GAGVSQSPRYKVAKRGQDVALRCDPISGHVSLFWYQQALGQGPEFLTYFQNEAQLDKSGLPSDRFFAERPEGSVSTLKIQRTQQEDSAVYLCASSLVQGAPQQYFGPGTRLTVT.

This clonotype has at least ten counts. The V and J genes are TRBV7-2 and TRBJ1-2; the match to TRBD1 covers 9 bases. Germline V gives CDR1 SGHTA, CDR2 FQGNSA. There are 15 residues in the CDR3. After removal of 5 bases from V and 4 bases from J, the junction contained 8 bases not matched to a gene. CDR3 DNA: TGTGCCAGCAGCCCTTGGGACAGGGACATCTATGGCTACACCTTC. Translation: CASSPWDRDIYGYTF.

This clonotype was seen repeatedly, ten times or more. The V call is TRBV29-1, the J call TRBJ1-4; the D is unclear. The germline V gene encodes CDR1 SQVTM and CDR2 ANQGSEA. The CDR3 contains 13 residues. V was clipped by 5 bases and J by 8 bases, with 15 bases between them. CDR3 protein: CSVKDRLGEKLFF. CDR3 bases: TGCAGCGTTAAGGACCGCTTGGGAGAAAAACTGTTTTTT.

The chain employs TRBV24-1 and TRBJ2-2, with TRBD2 identical over 7 bases. The germline V gene encodes CDR1 KGHDR and CDR2 SFDVKD. The length of the CDR3 is 16 residues. Trimming cost V 5 bases and J 1 base; bases outside gene matches: 6. The CDR3 spells CATSVGGSRNTGELFF. Here the CDR3 DNA reads TGTGCCACCAGTGTCGGGGGGAGCCGGAACACCGGGGAGCTGTTTTTT.

The chain employs TRBV7-9 and TRBJ1-1, with D perhaps TRBD1 (6 bases). This CDR3 is built from 17 residues. Trimming took off 5 bases at V and 3 bases at J, with 22 bases between the two ends. Germline values: CDR1 SEHNR, CDR2 FQNEAQ (reference sequence). CDR3: CASSGGASERTYTEAFF. CDR3 bases: TGTGCCAGCAGCGGGGGGGCTAGCGAGCGTACGTACACTGAAGCTTTCTTT.